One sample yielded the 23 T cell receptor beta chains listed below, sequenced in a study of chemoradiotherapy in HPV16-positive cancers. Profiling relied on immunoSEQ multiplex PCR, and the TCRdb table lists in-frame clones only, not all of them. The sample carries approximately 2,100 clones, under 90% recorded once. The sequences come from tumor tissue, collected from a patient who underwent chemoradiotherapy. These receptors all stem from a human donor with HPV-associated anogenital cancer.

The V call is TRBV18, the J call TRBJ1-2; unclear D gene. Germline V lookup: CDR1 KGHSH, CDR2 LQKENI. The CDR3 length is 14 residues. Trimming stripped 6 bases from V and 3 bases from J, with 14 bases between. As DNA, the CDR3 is TGTGCCAGCTCCCAGGCCACGACCTACTATGGCTACACCTTC. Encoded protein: CASSQATTYYGYTF.

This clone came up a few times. The CDR3 spells CASSASGGADTIYF. The CDR3 nucleotides are TGTGCCAGCAGCGCATCCGGGGGTGCCGACACCATATATTTT. V is TRBV5-4 and J is TRBJ1-3; D possibly corresponds to TRBD1 (5 bases). The germline V and J ends were trimmed by 4 bases and 8 bases, with 16 bases remaining between them. The length of the CDR3 is 14 residues. In germline, CDR1 is SGHNT, CDR2 YYREEE (reference sequence). Looking up the rest from reference TRBV5-4 and TRBJ1-3 gives the full variable domain: ETGVTQSPTHLIKTRGQQVTLRCSSQSGHNTVSWYQQALGQGPQFIFQYYREEENGRGNFPPRFSGLQFPNYSSELNVNALELDDSALYLCASSASGGADTIYFGEGSWLTVV.

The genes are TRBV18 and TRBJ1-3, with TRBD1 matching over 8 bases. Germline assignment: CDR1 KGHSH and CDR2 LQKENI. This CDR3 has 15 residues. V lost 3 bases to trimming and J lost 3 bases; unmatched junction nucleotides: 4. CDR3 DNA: TGTGCCAGCTCACCTGGACAGGGCGGTGGAAACACCATATATTTT. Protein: CASSPGQGGGNTIYF. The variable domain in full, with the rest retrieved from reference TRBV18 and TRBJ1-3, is NAGVMQNPRHLVRRRGQEARLRCSPMKGHSHVYWYRQLPEEGLKFMVYLQKENIIDESGMPKERFSAEFPKEGPSILRIQQVVRGDSAAYFCASSPGQGGGNTIYFGEGSWLTVV.

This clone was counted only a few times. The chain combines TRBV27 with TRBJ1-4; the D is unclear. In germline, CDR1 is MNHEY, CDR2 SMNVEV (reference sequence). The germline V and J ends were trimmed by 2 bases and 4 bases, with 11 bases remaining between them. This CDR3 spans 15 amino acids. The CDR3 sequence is CASSLSGTYNEKLFF. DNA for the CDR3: TGTGCCAGCAGTTTAAGCGGCACCTATAATGAAAAACTGTTTTTT.

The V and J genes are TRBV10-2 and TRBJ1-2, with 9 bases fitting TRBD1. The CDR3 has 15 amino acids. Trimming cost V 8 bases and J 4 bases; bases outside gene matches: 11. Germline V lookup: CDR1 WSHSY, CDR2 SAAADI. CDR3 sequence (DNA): TGCGCCAGCCGAGACGGGACAGGGCAAGCCTATGGCTACACCTTC. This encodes CASRDGTGQAYGYTF.

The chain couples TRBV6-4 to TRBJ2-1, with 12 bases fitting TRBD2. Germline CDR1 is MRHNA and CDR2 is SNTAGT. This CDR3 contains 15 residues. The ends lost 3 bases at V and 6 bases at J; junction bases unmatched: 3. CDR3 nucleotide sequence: TGTGCCAGCAGTGAAGAGACTAGCGGGAGCAATGAGCAGTTCTTC. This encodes CASSEETSGSNEQFF.

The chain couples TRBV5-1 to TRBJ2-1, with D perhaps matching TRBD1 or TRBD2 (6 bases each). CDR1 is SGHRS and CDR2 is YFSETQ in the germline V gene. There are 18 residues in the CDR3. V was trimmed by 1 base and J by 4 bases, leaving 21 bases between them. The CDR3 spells CASSLYPPGALGYNEQFF. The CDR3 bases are TGCGCCAGCAGCTTGTACCCCCCGGGGGCCCTCGGGTACAATGAGCAGTTCTTC.

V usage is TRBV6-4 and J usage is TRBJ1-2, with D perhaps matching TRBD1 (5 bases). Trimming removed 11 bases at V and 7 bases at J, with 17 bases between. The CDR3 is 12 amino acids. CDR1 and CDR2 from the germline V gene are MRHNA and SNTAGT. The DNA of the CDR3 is TGTGCCCTACCCGGGGGGTCCTGTGGCTACACCTTC. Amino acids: CALPGGSCGYTF.

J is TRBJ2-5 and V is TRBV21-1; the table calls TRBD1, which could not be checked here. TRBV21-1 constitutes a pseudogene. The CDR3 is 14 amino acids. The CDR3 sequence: CASSKGGRGETQYF. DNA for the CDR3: TGTGCCAGCAGCAAAGGCGGCAGGGGAGAGACCCAGTACTTC.

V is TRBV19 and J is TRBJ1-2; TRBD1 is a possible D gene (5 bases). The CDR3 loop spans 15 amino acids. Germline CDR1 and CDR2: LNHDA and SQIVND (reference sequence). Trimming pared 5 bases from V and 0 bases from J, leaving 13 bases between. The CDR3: CASSLDSSPNYGYTF. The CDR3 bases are TGTGCCAGTAGTCTCGACAGCAGCCCTAACTATGGCTACACCTTC.

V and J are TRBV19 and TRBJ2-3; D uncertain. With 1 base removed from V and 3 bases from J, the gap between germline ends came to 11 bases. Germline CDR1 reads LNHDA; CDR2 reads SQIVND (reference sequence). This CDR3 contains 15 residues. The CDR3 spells CASSIGNSQTDTQYF. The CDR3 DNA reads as TGTGCCAGTAGTATAGGTAACAGTCAGACAGATACGCAGTATTTT.

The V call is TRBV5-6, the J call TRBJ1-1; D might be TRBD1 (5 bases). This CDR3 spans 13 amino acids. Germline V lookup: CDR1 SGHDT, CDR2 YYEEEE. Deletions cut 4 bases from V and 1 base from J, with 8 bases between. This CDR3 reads CASSAQENTEAFF. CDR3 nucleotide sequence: TGTGCCAGCAGCGCACAGGAGAACACTGAAGCTTTCTTT.

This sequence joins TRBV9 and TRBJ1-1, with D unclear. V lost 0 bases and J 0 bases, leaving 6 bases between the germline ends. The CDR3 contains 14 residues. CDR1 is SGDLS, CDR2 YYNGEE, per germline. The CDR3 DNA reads TGTGCCAGCAGCGTAGCGGGTTTGAACACTGAAGCTTTCTTT. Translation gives CASSVAGLNTEAFF.

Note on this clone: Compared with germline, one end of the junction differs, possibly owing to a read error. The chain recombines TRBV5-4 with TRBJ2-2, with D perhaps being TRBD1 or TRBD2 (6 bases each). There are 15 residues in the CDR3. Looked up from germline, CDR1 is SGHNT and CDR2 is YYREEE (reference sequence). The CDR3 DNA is TGTGCCAGCAGCTCAGGGGATGACCACACCGGGGGGCTGTTTTTT. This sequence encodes CASSSGDDHTGGLFF.

CDR3 nucleotides: TGTGCCAGCAGTGAGTGGGGGCAGCAGCCCCAGCATTTT. As protein: CASSEWGQQPQHF. The rearrangement uses TRBV2 and TRBJ1-5; D possibly corresponds to TRBD1 (6 bases). The CDR3 sequence is 13 residues long. Trimming pared 3 bases from V and 7 bases from J, leaving 10 bases between. The germline CDR1 and CDR2 sequences are SNHLY and FYNNEI.

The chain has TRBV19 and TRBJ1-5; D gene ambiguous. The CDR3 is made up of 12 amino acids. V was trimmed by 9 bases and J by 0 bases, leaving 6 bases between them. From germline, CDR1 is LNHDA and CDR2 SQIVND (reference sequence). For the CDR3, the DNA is TGTGCCAGCGGATATAGCAATCAGCCCCAGCATTTT. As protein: CASGYSNQPQHF.

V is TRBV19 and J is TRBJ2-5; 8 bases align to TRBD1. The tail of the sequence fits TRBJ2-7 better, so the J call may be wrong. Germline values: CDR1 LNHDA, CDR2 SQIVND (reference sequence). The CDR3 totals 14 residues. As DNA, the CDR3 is TGTGCCAGTAGCCACCGGGACAGGCTGTACGAGCAGTACTTC. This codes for CASSHRDRLYEQYF.

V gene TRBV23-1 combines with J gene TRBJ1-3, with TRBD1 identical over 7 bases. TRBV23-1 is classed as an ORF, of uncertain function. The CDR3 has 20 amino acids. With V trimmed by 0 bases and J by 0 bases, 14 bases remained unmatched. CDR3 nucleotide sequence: TGCGCCAGCAGTCAATCCCGAGGGGCGGGACAGCCACACTCTGGAAACACCATATATTTT. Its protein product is CASSQSRGAGQPHSGNTIYF.

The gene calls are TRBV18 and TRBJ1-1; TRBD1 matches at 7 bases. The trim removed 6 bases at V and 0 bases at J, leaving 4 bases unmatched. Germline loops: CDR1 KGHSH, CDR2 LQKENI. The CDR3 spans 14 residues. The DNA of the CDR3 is TGTGCCAGCTCGCAGGGGGGGATGAACACTGAAGCTTTCTTT. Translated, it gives CASSQGGMNTEAFF.

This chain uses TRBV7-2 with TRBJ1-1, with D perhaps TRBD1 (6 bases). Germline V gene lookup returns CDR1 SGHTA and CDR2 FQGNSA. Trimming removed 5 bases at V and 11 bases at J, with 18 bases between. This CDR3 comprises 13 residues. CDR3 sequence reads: CASSKEQGIQAFF. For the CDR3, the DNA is TGTGCCAGCAGCAAAGAACAGGGCATTCAGGCTTTCTTT. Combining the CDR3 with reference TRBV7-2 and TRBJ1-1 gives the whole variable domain GAGVSQSPSNKVTEKGKDVELRCDPISGHTALYWYRQSLGQGLEFLIYFQGNSAPDKSGLPSDRFSAERTGGSVSTLTIQRTQQEDSAVYLCASSKEQGIQAFFGQGTRLTVV.

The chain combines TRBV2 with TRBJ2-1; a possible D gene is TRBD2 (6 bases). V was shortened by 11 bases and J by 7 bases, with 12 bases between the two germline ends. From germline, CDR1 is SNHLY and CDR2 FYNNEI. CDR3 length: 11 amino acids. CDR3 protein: CAHSEGNEQFF. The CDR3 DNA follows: TGTGCCCACTCGGAGGGGAATGAGCAGTTCTTC. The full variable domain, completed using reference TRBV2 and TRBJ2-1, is EPEVTQTPSHQVTQMGQEVILRCVPISNHLYFYWYRQILGQKVEFLVSFYNNEISEKSEIFDDQFSVERPDGSNFTLKIRSTKLEDSAMYFCAHSEGNEQFFGPGTRLTVL.

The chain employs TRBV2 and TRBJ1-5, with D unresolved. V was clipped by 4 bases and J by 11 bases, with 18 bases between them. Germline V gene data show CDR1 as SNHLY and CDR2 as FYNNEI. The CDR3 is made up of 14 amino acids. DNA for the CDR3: TGTGCCAGCAGTGGGGATTCCCTGGTTAATGCCCAGCATTTT. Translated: CASSGDSLVNAQHF.

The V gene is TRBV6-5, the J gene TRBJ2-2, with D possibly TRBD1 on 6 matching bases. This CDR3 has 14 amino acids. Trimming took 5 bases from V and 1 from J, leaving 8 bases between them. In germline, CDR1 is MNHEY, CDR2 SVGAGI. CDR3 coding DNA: TGTGCCAGCAGTCTGGACAGGAACACCGGGGAGCTGTTTTTT. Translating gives CASSLDRNTGELFF.